The rows below give T cell receptor beta chains drawn from one sample of a study of T cells in Graves' hyperthyroidism and ophthalmopathy. TCRdb called the multiplex PCR reads again in MiXCR, with one record for every CDR3 protein. Of about 540,000 distinct CDR3 sequences in the sample, 35% to 55% were seen once. Source material: peripheral blood or thyroid tissue (not recorded which). The source is a young woman with Graves' hyperthyroidism. Both conserved end residues are part of each CDR3. D genes are given only for firm matches. Some rows mark clone size as missing; the rest say once, few, many or name a class of expanded clone.

TRBV24-1,once,NA,TRBJ1-5,CATSVGAQPQHF,TGTGCCACCAGTGTGGGGGCTCAGCCCCAGCATTTT
TRBV27,many,NA,TRBJ1-2,CASTVSHFGYTF,TGTGCCAGCACCGTCTCCCACTTTGGCTACACCTTC
TRBV30,NA,NA,TRBJ2-7,CAWSVLGKQYF,TGTGCCTGGAGTGTACTGGGGAAGCAGTACTTC
TRBV7-3,NA,TRBD2,TRBJ2-3,CASSPNRTSGTTDTQYF,TGTGCCAGCAGCCCTAACCGGACTAGCGGGACGACAGATACGCAGTATTTT
TRBV4-1,many,NA,TRBJ2-5,CASSQVSVQETQYF,TGCGCCAGCAGCCAAGTGAGCGTCCAAGAGACCCAGTACTTC
TRBV7-9,once,TRBD1,TRBJ1-2,CASSQDRDAGYTF,TGTGCCAGCAGCCAGGACAGGGACGCTGGCTACACCTTC
TRBV12-3/TRBV12-4,many,NA,TRBJ2-2,CASEELFF,TGTGCCAGCGAGGAGCTGTTTTTT
TRBV4-1,many,NA,TRBJ1-6,CASSQGAIRSPLHF,TGCGCCAGCAGCCAGGGGGCGATTCGGTCACCCCTCCACTTT
TRBV3-1,many,NA,TRBJ2-7,CASSQVDEQYF,TGTGCCAGCAGCCAAGTGGACGAGCAGTACTTC
TRBV15,NA,NA,TRBJ1-5,CASTQSGNQPQHF,TGTGCTTCAACTCAGTCCGGCAATCAGCCCCAGCATTTT
TRBV20-1,NA,TRBD2,TRBJ2-3,CSASLGLAGVSDTQYF,TGCAGTGCTTCCTTGGGACTAGCGGGAGTTTCAGATACGCAGTATTTT
TRBV15,NA,TRBD1,TRBJ1-3,CATSRDSVGQTNTIYF,TGTGCCACCAGCAGAGATAGTGTGGGACAGACGAACACCATATATTTT
TRBV7-2,many,NA,TRBJ1-5,CASSLYPGDRQPQHF,TGTGCCAGCAGCTTATATCCGGGGGATAGGCAGCCCCAGCATTTT
TRBV10-3,many,NA,TRBJ1-3,CAIMRRGFLGNTIYF,TGTGCCATCATGAGGAGGGGCTTTCTGGGAAACACCATATATTTT
TRBV11-2,NA,NA,TRBJ2-5,CASSSPKTGTQYF,TGTGCCAGCAGCTCCCCTAAGACAGGGACCCAGTACTTC
TRBV24-1,few,TRBD2,TRBJ2-1,CATSEASGLGEQFF,TGTGCCACCAGTGAGGCTAGCGGGCTAGGTGAGCAGTTCTTC
TRBV5-4,NA,TRBD2,TRBJ2-2,CASSLTSGSLTGELFF,TGTGCCAGCAGCTTGACTAGCGGGAGCCTTACCGGGGAGCTGTTTTTT